Each of the 5 T cell receptor beta chains below was sequenced from the same sample in a study of cytomegalovirus exposure and HLA in healthy donors. The PCR was carried out with 60 Vbeta primers and 13 Jbeta primers. Repertoires were generated with immunoSEQ multiplex PCR, while TCRdb's copy carries only in-frame clones and drops some. Of around 120,000 clones in the sample, 15% were seen once. Sequenced input: PBMCs. These receptors originate from a woman between 18 and 30 years old in good health and CMV-seronegative.

This clone is termed medium-sized. This chain uses TRBV2 with TRBJ2-7; maybe TRBD1 (5 bases). The V end lost 3 bases, the J end lost 3 bases, and 9 bases lay between the germline ends. This CDR3 contains 13 residues. Germline CDR1 reads SNHLY; CDR2 reads FYNNEI. CDR3: CASSDGADYEQYF. The CDR3 DNA is TGTGCCAGCAGTGATGGGGCCGACTACGAGCAGTACTTC. The whole variable domain, remainder taken from reference TRBV2 and TRBJ2-7, is EPEVTQTPSHQVTQMGQEVILRCVPISNHLYFYWYRQILGQKVEFLVSFYNNEISEKSEIFDDQFSVERPDGSNFTLKIRSTKLEDSAMYFCASSDGADYEQYFGPGTRLTVT.

The V call is TRBV7-6, the J call TRBJ2-2; D may be TRBD2 (6 bases). V shed 7 bases and J shed 6 bases, with 15 bases lying between them. The length of the CDR3 is 14 residues. Germline V gives CDR1 SGHVS, CDR2 FNYEAQ. The CDR3 DNA sequence: TGTGCCAGCACCTCGACTAGTTTCCCCGGGGAGCTGTTTTTT. The encoded protein is CASTSTSFPGELFF.

This clone showed up just a few times. As DNA, the CDR3 is TGTGCCAGCAGTGTCACAGGGGGGAATTCACCCCTCCACTTT. Translated: CASSVTGGNSPLHF. This chain links TRBV6-5 with TRBJ1-6, with 8 bases aligning to TRBD1. Germline CDR1 is MNHEY and CDR2 is SVGAGI. This CDR3 contains 14 residues. V dropped 5 bases and J dropped 7; count of bases not matched to a gene: 4.

This clone has only a few counts. J is TRBJ2-1 and V is TRBV5-4; D may be TRBD2 (5 bases). Trimming took off 0 bases at V and 6 bases at J, with 25 bases between the two ends. This CDR3 spans 19 amino acids. The V gene's germline CDR1 is SGHNT and CDR2 YYREEE (reference sequence). CDR3 coding DNA: TGTGCCAGCAGCTTGGCCGGGTACCGCCAGCAGGCGGGTTCCAATGAGCAGTTCTTC. Amino acid sequence: CASSLAGYRQQAGSNEQFF.

This clone was observed a few times. The chain links TRBV5-8 to TRBJ2-5; the match to TRBD2 covers 16 bases. Per the germline V gene, CDR1 is SGHTS and CDR2 is YDEGEE. CDR3 length equals 17 residues. Trimming cost V 4 bases and J 3 bases; bases outside gene matches: 6. The CDR3 DNA follows: TGTGCCAGCAGCAGGGGACTAGCGGGAGGGAGTGAAGAGACCCAGTACTTC. Translating gives CASSRGLAGGSEETQYF.